One and the same sample provided the 9 T cell receptor beta chains below, sequenced in a study of regulatory T cells in long-lasting Graves disease. CDR3-region Arm-PCR and iRepertoire HTBI primers produced the TCR beta libraries. TCRdb used MiXCR to reprocess the multiplex PCR reads, holding one entry per CDR3 protein. The sample has approximately 400,000 distinct CDR3 sequences; about 15% are singletons. Time point described: newly diagnosed GD, antithyroid drugs for less than 3 months. Construction of the TCR library relied on RNA isolated from PBMCs. These data also featured in a second study, about T cells in Graves' hyperthyroidism and ophthalmopathy.

Specimen: peripheral blood mononuclear cells (PBMCs), collected at new diagnosis, from a patient treated with antithyroid drugs. Receptors were obtained from a woman aged 30 to 39 with Graves disease.

The chain couples TRBV12-3 or TRBV12-4 to TRBJ1-4; 8 bases match TRBD1. This CDR3 is built from 15 residues. The junction had 14 bases not matched to a gene; V was cut back by 6 bases and J by 11 bases. The CDR3 spells CASSPRQGTQGKLFF. In DNA form, the CDR3 reads TGTGCCAGCAGCCCTAGACAGGGGACACAAGGGAAACTGTTTTTT.

This CDR3 is CASRPGNRMGGLTYNEQFF. The CDR3 bases are TGCGCCAGCAGACCGGGGAACCGTATGGGCGGGCTGACCTACAATGAGCAGTTCTTC. The V gene is TRBV5-1, the J gene TRBJ2-1; tentatively, D is TRBD2 (5 bases). The CDR3 has 19 residues. From germline, CDR1 is SGHRS and CDR2 YFSETQ. The V end lost 5 bases, the J end lost 2 bases, and 26 bases lay between the germline ends.

With regard to this clonotype: Being one base from a much bigger clone, this may be a read error. The chain is built from TRBV11-2 and TRBJ2-7; D possibly corresponds to TRBD1 (6 bases). The V and J ends lost 3 bases and 5 bases respectively, with 11 bases between them. The V gene's germline CDR1 is SGHAT and CDR2 FQNNGV. The CDR3 spans 13 residues. As DNA, the CDR3 is TGTGCCAGCAGCTTCCGACAGGACCACGAGCAGTACTTC. It specifies CASSFRQDHEQYF.

Remarks on this clonotype: Given a far larger clone just one base away, this is likely a sequencing read error. This sequence joins TRBV11-3 and TRBJ2-7; D gene ambiguous. Per germline, CDR1 SGHNT and CDR2 YENEEA. The length of the CDR3 is 18 residues. The germline V and J ends were trimmed by 1 base and 7 bases, with 26 bases remaining between them. CDR3 nucleotide sequence: TGTGCCAGCAGCTTAGCTCATGGGCAGGCCGTCCGGTACAATGAGCAGTACTTC. This encodes CASSLAHGQAVRYNEQYF.

The V and J genes are TRBV10-1 and TRBJ2-5, with D perhaps being TRBD1 or TRBD2 (5 bases each). The CDR3 has 14 residues. V shed 6 bases and J shed 5 bases, with 16 bases lying between them. Looked up from germline, CDR1 is WNHNN and CDR2 is SYGVQD (reference sequence). CDR3 bases: TGCGCCAGCAGCGAAGCGAACAGGAGGGAGACCCAGTACTTC. It codes for CASSEANRRETQYF.

The chain carries TRBV7-3 and TRBJ2-1, with 14 bases fitting TRBD2. The ends lost 1 base at V and 6 bases at J; junction bases unmatched: 2. The CDR3 is made up of 16 amino acids. CDR1 and CDR2 from the germline V gene are SGHTA and FQGTGA. The CDR3 DNA reads TGTGCCAGCAGCTTAAAGGGACTAGCGGGAGCCAATGAGCAGTTCTTC. Its protein product is CASSLKGLAGANEQFF.

This clonotype has at least ten counts. J is TRBJ2-1 and V is TRBV3-1, with D unresolved. The V end lost 3 bases, the J end lost 7 bases, and 10 bases lay between the germline ends. Germline values: CDR1 LGHDT, CDR2 YNNKEL (reference sequence). The CDR3 is 13 amino acids. The CDR3 sequence: CASSQTDLNEQFF. The CDR3 nucleotides are TGTGCCAGCAGCCAGACTGACCTGAATGAGCAGTTCTTC.

A few counts support this clonotype. The V call is TRBV12-3 or TRBV12-4, the J call TRBJ1-3, with a weak D call TRBD1 (6 bases). This CDR3 is 13 amino acids long. V shed 5 bases and J shed 8 bases, with 13 bases lying between them. The DNA for the CDR3 is TGTGCCAGCAGTAATCAGGGGTTCCACACCATATATTTT. It translates to CASSNQGFHTIYF.

Only a few counts were recorded for this clonotype. The V call is TRBV12-3 or TRBV12-4, the J call TRBJ2-3; the match to TRBD2 covers 11 bases. The CDR3 spans 16 residues. Trimming at V came to 7 bases and at J to 0 bases, leaving 6 bases not matched to a gene. DNA for the CDR3: TGTGCCAGCATCCCGACTAGCGGGACTAGCACAGATACGCAGTATTTT. The encoded protein is CASIPTSGTSTDTQYF.